Following are 22 T cell receptor beta chains from one sample sequenced in a study of cytomegalovirus exposure and HLA in healthy donors. Both 60 Vbeta primers and 13 Jbeta primers went into the PCR. Clones were sequenced by immunoSEQ multiplex PCR, and TCRdb holds only the in-frame ones, with some missing. The table shows about 120,000 clones, with around 81% occurring only once. The material sequenced was PBMCs. The source is a woman aged 35 to 49 in good health and CMV-seronegative.

The rearrangement joins TRBV27 to TRBJ2-7; D is possibly TRBD1 (5 bases). The germline gives CDR1 MNHEY, CDR2 SMNVEV (reference sequence). Trimming shortened V by 6 bases and J by 1 base, and 7 bases separated the two germline ends. CDR3 size: 12 residues. The CDR3 bases are TGTGCCAGCAGGGGGCCATCCTACGAGCAGTACTTC. Amino acid sequence: CASRGPSYEQYF.

The chain carries TRBV6-5 and TRBJ2-1; 9 bases align to TRBD2. The germline V gene encodes CDR1 MNHEY and CDR2 SVGAGI. This CDR3 is 16 amino acids long. Trimming cost V 2 bases and J 3 bases; bases outside gene matches: 5. Here the CDR3 reads CASSYAVAGVYNEQFF. The CDR3 DNA reads as TGTGCCAGCAGTTACGCGGTAGCGGGAGTCTACAATGAGCAGTTCTTC.

This clone was picked up a small number of times. The chain employs TRBV27 and TRBJ1-1; D might be TRBD1 (5 bases). Looked up from germline, CDR1 is MNHEY and CDR2 is SMNVEV (reference sequence). Deletions cut 6 bases from V and 4 bases from J, with 18 bases between. This CDR3 contains 15 residues. In DNA, the CDR3 is TGTGCCAGCAGCCCTGGGCAGGGTAGGAGCACTGAAGCTTTCTTT. As protein: CASSPGQGRSTEAFF.

This clone was found once. The chain joins TRBV4-3 to TRBJ1-1; 9 bases fit TRBD1. Germline trimming cut 4 bases from V and 5 bases from J; bases unmatched to any gene: 2. The CDR3 covers 13 residues. Germline values: CDR1 LGHNA, CDR2 YSLEER. The CDR3 protein is CASSRDRVTEAFF. As DNA, the CDR3 is TGCGCCAGCAGCCGGGACAGGGTAACTGAAGCTTTCTTT.

The rearrangement joins TRBV30 to TRBJ2-7, with D tentatively TRBD1 or TRBD2 (6 bases each). V was shortened by 8 bases and J by 2 bases, with 13 bases between the two germline ends. This CDR3 has 12 amino acids. Germline values: CDR1 GTSNPN, CDR2 SVGIG (reference sequence). The CDR3 reads CAGTRGTYEQYF. The CDR3 region has the DNA TGTGCCGGGACACGGGGGACCTACGAGCAGTACTTC.

The chain employs TRBV7-2 and TRBJ2-3, with D perhaps TRBD2 (6 bases). The CDR3 runs 14 residues. From germline, CDR1 is SGHTA and CDR2 FQGNSA. V was pared by 5 bases and J by 1 base, with 10 bases between. CDR3 amino acids: CASSTGTGTDTQYF. CDR3 sequence (DNA): TGTGCCAGCAGCACCGGGACTGGCACAGATACGCAGTATTTT.

This chain uses TRBV29-1 with TRBJ2-5, with D perhaps matching TRBD2 (5 bases). From germline, CDR1 is SQVTM and CDR2 ANQGSEA. The length of the CDR3 is 13 residues. V dropped 5 bases and J dropped 5 bases, with 15 bases sitting between them. The CDR3 loop reads CSVRTPKRETQYF. Written as DNA, the CDR3 is TGCAGCGTTAGAACACCGAAGCGGGAGACCCAGTACTTC.

This chain connects TRBV7-2 to TRBJ1-1; D gene uncertain. Germline CDR1 reads SGHTA; CDR2 reads FQGNSA. The ends were cut back, 6 bases at V and 4 bases at J, with 15 bases in the middle. The CDR3 loop spans 14 amino acids. The DNA of the CDR3 is TGTGCCAGCAGGCCCATGGGCGGGAGCACTGAAGCTTTCTTT. Translating it yields CASRPMGGSTEAFF.

The chain employs TRBV21-1 and TRBJ2-7; the table assigns TRBD2, which was not confirmed against the DNA. TRBV21-1 has pseudogene status. The CDR3 loop spans 16 amino acids. The CDR3 loop reads CASSKGRLAGGREQYF. The CDR3 DNA follows: TGTGCCAGCAGCAAAGGGCGGCTAGCGGGAGGGCGTGAGCAGTACTTC.

The chain employs TRBV19 and TRBJ1-5, with a tentative D call TRBD1 (5 bases). V lost 3 bases, J lost 2 bases, and 11 bases lay in between. This CDR3 is built from 15 residues. CDR1 is LNHDA, CDR2 SQIVND, per germline (reference sequence). The CDR3, as DNA: TGTGCCAGTAGTATGGGCAGGGTCGGCAATCAGCCCCAGCATTTT. It codes for CASSMGRVGNQPQHF.

In DNA form, the CDR3 reads TGTGCCAGCAGCGCCCGGGAAGCGGGAAAAAACATTCAGTACTTC. This gives the protein CASSAREAGKNIQYF. The rearrangement links TRBV6-1 to TRBJ2-4, with 7 bases matching TRBD2. Per the germline V gene, CDR1 is MNHNS and CDR2 is SASEGT. V lost 6 bases, J lost 4 bases, and 9 bases stayed unmatched. The CDR3 is 15 amino acids.

This chain joins TRBV18 and TRBJ1-3; perhaps TRBD1 as D (5 bases). V was pared by 5 bases and J by 2 bases, with 19 bases between. The CDR3 has 17 residues. Germline values: CDR1 KGHSH, CDR2 LQKENI. Here the CDR3 reads CASSGGKQGFAGNTIYF. The CDR3 bases are TGTGCCAGCTCAGGCGGGAAGCAGGGTTTCGCTGGAAACACCATATATTTT.

V is TRBV18 and J is TRBJ2-1; 8 bases align to TRBD1. J lost 4 bases, V lost 2 bases, and 7 bases had no gene match. Per the germline V gene, CDR1 is KGHSH and CDR2 is LQKENI. The CDR3 consists of 16 residues. The CDR3: CASSPFGQGTYNEQFF. The CDR3 coding sequence is TGTGCCAGCTCACCATTTGGACAGGGCACATACAATGAGCAGTTCTTC.

The V gene is TRBV15, the J gene TRBJ2-3; the match to TRBD1 covers 7 bases. Germline V gene lookup returns CDR1 LNHNV and CDR2 YYDKDF (reference sequence). The trim removed 2 bases at V and 4 bases at J, leaving 3 bases unmatched. The CDR3 has 14 amino acids. CDR3 in DNA: TGTGCCACCAGCAGACCACAGGGGCCAGATACGCAGTATTTT. Amino acid sequence: CATSRPQGPDTQYF.

This clone was seen more than once but under ten times. The chain employs TRBV6-6 and TRBJ1-1; 12 bases fit TRBD1. V lost 6 bases to trimming and J lost 5 bases; unmatched junction nucleotides: 10. The CDR3 is made up of 16 amino acids. CDR1 is MNHNY and CDR2 is SVGAGI in the germline V gene (reference sequence). The CDR3: CASSRGTGGALTEAFF. The CDR3 DNA sequence: TGTGCCAGCAGCAGGGGGACAGGGGGCGCCTTGACTGAAGCTTTCTTT.

J is TRBJ2-2 and V is TRBV6-5; 8 bases map to TRBD2. Germline loops: CDR1 MNHEY, CDR2 SVGAGI. CDR3 length: 15 residues. V lost 10 bases and J lost 4; bases outside the gene matches: 11. The CDR3 is CATNRGGRGTGELFF. DNA of the CDR3: TGTGCCACCAACCGGGGGGGCCGGGGCACCGGGGAGCTGTTTTTT.

The chain employs TRBV19 and TRBJ2-1, with D possibly being TRBD1 (5 bases). The CDR3 is made up of 14 amino acids. The ends were cut back, 10 bases at V and 0 bases at J, with 13 bases in the middle. CDR1 is LNHDA and CDR2 is SQIVND in the germline V gene (reference sequence). CDR3: CATSGQLSYNEQFF. The CDR3 DNA reads as TGTGCCACATCCGGACAACTCTCCTACAATGAGCAGTTCTTC.

This clone was recorded at least ten times. The chain uses TRBV6-5 and TRBJ1-1; TRBD1 is a possible D gene (6 bases). V lost 5 bases and J 5 bases, leaving 15 bases between the germline ends. CDR3 size: 14 residues. Germline lookup yields CDR1 MNHEY and CDR2 SVGAGI. DNA of the CDR3: TGTGCCAGCAGTCCAGCTAAGGGGGGGACTGAAGCTTTCTTT. As protein: CASSPAKGGTEAFF.

This chain links TRBV5-1 with TRBJ1-1; 9 nucleotides match TRBD1. The CDR3 contains 17 residues. Germline V gene lookup returns CDR1 SGHRS and CDR2 YFSETQ. Germline trimming cut 3 bases from V and 0 bases from J; bases unmatched to any gene: 9. The CDR3 sequence: CASSSKAGQGLNTEAFF. CDR3 sequence (DNA): TGCGCCAGCAGCTCGAAGGCCGGACAGGGGTTGAACACTGAAGCTTTCTTT.

This clone was seen just once. The chain employs TRBV19 and TRBJ2-5; perhaps TRBD1 as D (6 bases). Between the trimmed V and J ends, which lost 3 bases and 5 bases, there was a span of 10 bases. There are 13 residues in the CDR3. CDR1 and CDR2 from the germline V gene are LNHDA and SQIVND (reference sequence). The CDR3 DNA reads as TGTGCCAGTAGTATCAGGGGCGGGGAGACCCAGTACTTC. Protein: CASSIRGGETQYF.

This chain links TRBV7-2 with TRBJ2-7; D uncertain. This CDR3 contains 15 residues. The germline V gene encodes CDR1 SGHTA and CDR2 FQGNSA. V gave up 10 bases and J gave up 2 bases, with 21 bases separating them. The DNA of the CDR3 is TGTGCCACCGCCGCGGTAATTAGGAAGCCCTACGAGCAGTACTTC. Protein: CATAAVIRKPYEQYF.

V is TRBV25-1 and J is TRBJ2-5, with D perhaps matching TRBD1 (5 bases). Germline CDR1 MGHDK, CDR2 SYGVNS. V lost 3 bases, J lost 5 bases, and 16 bases lay in between. This CDR3 comprises 15 residues. In DNA, the CDR3 is TGTGCCAGCAGTGAGGTCAAGGGGAAAGCGGAGACCCAGTACTTC. Translation gives CASSEVKGKAETQYF. The whole variable domain, filled in from reference TRBV25-1 and TRBJ2-5, reads EADIYQTPRYLVIGTGKKITLECSQTMGHDKMYWYQQDPGMELHLIHYSYGVNSTEKGDLSSESTVSRIRTEHFPLTLESARPSHTSQYLCASSEVKGKAETQYFGPGTRLLVL.